The 23 T cell receptor beta chains below all came from one sample that was sequenced in a study of T cell therapy after organ transplantation (dated by TCRdb to about 2019). The library was generated by the immunoSEQ multiplex PCR assay. The table was pulled from immuneACCESS by TCRdb, which kept in-frame rearrangements only. Such tables lose some clones; where checked, under half of the loss comes from unresolved V genes, and the rest has no known cause. The sample table holds fewer than 25,000 clones, of which 81% were seen once. The leading ten clones occupy 9.2% of the sample. The time point label of this sample denotes: 4-8 weeks after completion of therapy. These receptors' targets are unknown. This specimen consisted of CD8+ T cells from blood, obtained after autologous CMV-specific T cell therapy. Receptors were obtained from a human patient who had received a solid organ transplant and had CMV disease. After a transplant, the graft donor may have provided part of the T cells.

The V and J genes are TRBV27 and TRBJ1-5, with D possibly TRBD1 on 5 matching bases. Germline V gives CDR1 MNHEY, CDR2 SMNVEV (reference sequence). V lost 1 base to trimming and J lost 2 bases, with 12 bases between them. The CDR3 sequence is 16 residues long. The CDR3 DNA reads TGTGCCAGCAGTTTATTGAGCAGGGTTGGCAATCAGCCCCAGCATTTT. The encoded protein is CASSLLSRVGNQPQHF.

The CDR3 reads CASSEGSLLNQFQYF. The CDR3 DNA sequence: TGCGCCAGCAGTGAGGGATCGCTCCTAAACCAATTCCAGTATTTT. V and J are TRBV10-1 and TRBJ2-3; D uncertain. Per germline, CDR1 WNHNN and CDR2 SYGVQD (reference sequence). The V end was cut by 2 bases, the J end by 12 bases, with 21 bases between. The CDR3 loop spans 15 amino acids.

The gene calls are TRBV19 and TRBJ2-7, with 7 bases that match TRBD1. V lost 6 bases, J lost 1 base, and 9 bases stayed unmatched. Germline V CDR1 and CDR2: LNHDA, SQIVND (reference sequence). This CDR3 contains 15 residues. The chain's CDR3 is CASRSRDRPSYEQYF. CDR3 coding DNA: TGTGCCAGTAGATCCCGGGACAGACCTTCCTACGAGCAGTACTTC.

This clone was seen a few times. V gene TRBV30 combines with J gene TRBJ1-1, with unresolved D. This CDR3 has 15 residues. Per the germline V gene, CDR1 is GTSNPN and CDR2 is SVGIG (reference sequence). Trimming took 1 base from V and 1 from J, leaving 13 bases between them. The CDR3 reads CAWSALRDPNTEAFF. Here the CDR3 DNA reads TGTGCCTGGAGTGCGCTAAGGGATCCGAACACTGAAGCTTTCTTT.

The rearrangement links TRBV6-4 to TRBJ1-2, with 8 nucleotides matching TRBD1. This CDR3 is 13 amino acids long. CDR1 is MRHNA and CDR2 is SNTAGT in the germline V gene. The trim removed 4 bases at V and 10 bases at J, leaving 8 bases unmatched. This CDR3 is CASSAAGTGDYTF. DNA for the CDR3: TGTGCCAGCAGTGCCGCCGGGACAGGAGACTACACCTTC.

V and J are TRBV10-2 and TRBJ2-1, with 9 nucleotides matching TRBD2. V dropped 8 bases and J dropped 2; count of bases not matched to a gene: 7. CDR1 WSHSY and CDR2 SAAADI come from the germline V gene. The CDR3 is 15 amino acids. The CDR3 sequence is CASSLSGSPYNEQFF. DNA of the CDR3: TGCGCCAGCTCCCTTAGCGGGAGCCCCTACAATGAGCAGTTCTTC.

This clone has more than one count but fewer than ten. V and J are TRBV19 and TRBJ1-1; TRBD1 matches at 7 bases. The CDR3 contains 14 residues. J was trimmed by 4 bases and V by 5 bases; bases with no gene match: 7. Germline V gene sequence: CDR1 LNHDA, CDR2 SQIVND (reference sequence). The chain's CDR3 is CASSPRQGSTEAFF. The CDR3 nucleotides are TGTGCCAGTAGTCCCCGACAGGGTAGCACTGAAGCTTTCTTT.

The gene calls are TRBV2 and TRBJ2-1; D unclear. The V gene's germline CDR1 is SNHLY and CDR2 FYNNEI. Trimming shortened V by 2 bases and J by 8 bases, and 7 bases separated the two germline ends. This CDR3 is 12 amino acids long. The CDR3 protein is CASSERWDEQFF. In DNA form, the CDR3 reads TGTGCCAGCAGTGAAAGGTGGGATGAGCAGTTCTTC.

Here the CDR3 DNA reads TGTGCCAGCAGCATCCGCTCTTGGGGCGGGTCGGATACGCAGTATTTT. Amino acid sequence: CASSIRSWGGSDTQYF. The chain has TRBV7-9 and TRBJ2-3; D possibly uses TRBD1 or TRBD2 (5 bases each). The germline V gene encodes CDR1 SEHNR and CDR2 FQNEAQ (reference sequence). The V end lost 5 bases, the J end lost 6 bases, and 21 bases lay between the germline ends. The CDR3 totals 16 residues.

This clone was observed a handful of times. This chain joins TRBV2 and TRBJ1-2; TRBD1 matches 9 bases. Germline values: CDR1 SNHLY, CDR2 FYNNEI. This CDR3 is 15 amino acids long. The ends lost 6 bases at V and 0 bases at J; junction bases unmatched: 5. For the CDR3, the DNA is TGTGCCAGCAGGGTGGGGACAGGGCCTAACTATGGCTACACCTTC. Encoded protein: CASRVGTGPNYGYTF.

This rearrangement joins TRBV27 to TRBJ2-3; 10 bases are a match to TRBD1. After removal of 5 bases from V and 6 bases from J, the junction contained 5 bases not matched to a gene. The CDR3 extends over 14 amino acids. The germline CDR1 and CDR2 sequences are MNHEY and SMNVEV (reference sequence). The CDR3 spells CASSLPGQGDTQYF. The DNA of the CDR3 is TGTGCCAGCAGTCTCCCGGGACAGGGGGATACGCAGTATTTT.

The chain recombines TRBV7-6 with TRBJ1-1; the match to TRBD1 covers 8 bases. V lost 7 bases, J lost 5 bases, and 6 bases stayed unmatched. The CDR3 has 13 residues. Germline CDR1 reads SGHVS; CDR2 reads FNYEAQ. Here the CDR3 reads CASTQGARTEAFF. DNA of the CDR3: TGTGCCAGCACCCAGGGGGCGAGGACTGAAGCTTTCTTT.

This sequence joins TRBV30 and TRBJ1-4, with D possibly being TRBD1 (6 bases). The CDR3 spans 15 residues. Deletions cut 3 bases from V and 8 bases from J, with 19 bases between. The germline V gene encodes CDR1 GTSNPN and CDR2 SVGIG (reference sequence). Written as DNA, the CDR3 is TGTGCCTGGAGCTCGGCGGACAGTTCAACAGAAAAACTGTTTTTT. Translated: CAWSSADSSTEKLFF.

V and J are TRBV2 and TRBJ2-1; D perhaps matches TRBD2 (5 bases). Germline V CDR1 and CDR2: SNHLY, FYNNEI. CDR3 size: 14 residues. V dropped 8 bases and J dropped 8 bases, with 19 bases sitting between them. CDR3 coding DNA: TGTGCCAGCTCCTCGGTTACTAGGCTGGATGAGCAGTTCTTC. Translation: CASSSVTRLDEQFF.

This clone turned up a few times. The V and J genes are TRBV6-1 and TRBJ2-7; 10 nucleotides align to TRBD2. Germline lookup yields CDR1 MNHNS and CDR2 SASEGT. CDR3 length: 15 amino acids. J was trimmed by 0 bases and V by 5 bases; bases with no gene match: 4. The CDR3 DNA reads as TGTGCCAGCAGTATCCTAGCGGGAGACTCCTACGAGCAGTACTTC. It translates to CASSILAGDSYEQYF.

The chain uses TRBV19 and TRBJ1-1; D might be TRBD1 (5 bases). The CDR3 loop spans 13 amino acids. Germline CDR1 reads LNHDA; CDR2 reads SQIVND (reference sequence). Trimming pared 3 bases from V and 7 bases from J, leaving 12 bases between. CDR3 nucleotides: TGTGCCAGTAGTATGGGGGGGAGCGGTGAAGCTTTCTTT. Its translation is CASSMGGSGEAFF.

A note on this clone: The same CDR3 arises from other DNA sequences in this sample as well. The J gene is TRBJ1-5, the V gene TRBV5-8, with a weak D call TRBD1 (6 bases). V was shortened by 4 bases and J by 0 bases, with 11 bases between the two germline ends. CDR1 SGHTS and CDR2 YDEGEE come from the germline V gene. This CDR3 has 15 amino acids. The CDR3 loop reads CASSPQGYSNQPQHF. The CDR3 region has the DNA TGTGCCAGCAGCCCCCAGGGGTATAGCAATCAGCCCCAGCATTTT.

The gene calls are TRBV5-6 and TRBJ2-3, with D perhaps matching TRBD2 (5 bases). The germline V gene has CDR1 SGHDT and CDR2 YYEEEE. The CDR3 has 14 amino acids. V shed 0 bases and J shed 4 bases, with 9 bases lying between them. The CDR3 loop is CASSLGGLPDTQYF. CDR3 DNA: TGTGCCAGCAGCTTGGGAGGGTTACCAGATACGCAGTATTTT.

The chain has TRBV19 and TRBJ2-1, with unresolved D. The germline V and J ends were trimmed by 2 bases and 4 bases, with 12 bases remaining between them. Germline assignment: CDR1 LNHDA and CDR2 SQIVND (reference sequence). The CDR3 is made up of 15 amino acids. This CDR3 reads CASSISWDGYNEQFF. The CDR3 DNA reads as TGTGCCAGTAGTATAAGTTGGGATGGTTACAATGAGCAGTTCTTC.

The chain recombines TRBV27 with TRBJ2-7, with TRBD1 matching over 9 bases. Trimming cost V 7 bases and J 7 bases; bases outside gene matches: 8. Germline V CDR1 and CDR2: MNHEY, SMNVEV (reference sequence). This CDR3 comprises 13 residues. The CDR3 loop reads CASTQGALGEQYF. CDR3 coding DNA: TGTGCCAGCACACAGGGGGCGCTGGGGGAGCAGTACTTC.

CDR3 in amino acids: CASSDPRDSRGNTIYF. The CDR3 DNA follows: TGCGCCAGCAGTGACCCCAGGGATTCGCGGGGAAACACCATATATTTT. V is TRBV10-1 and J is TRBJ1-3, with D possibly matching TRBD1 (5 bases). This CDR3 contains 16 residues. Germline CDR1 WNHNN, CDR2 SYGVQD (reference sequence). Trimming left V 3 bases short and J 4 bases short, with 16 bases between.

The chain has TRBV2 and TRBJ2-3, with D uncertain. Germline CDR1 is SNHLY and CDR2 is FYNNEI. The V end lost 4 bases, the J end lost 2 bases, and 16 bases lay between the germline ends. This CDR3 comprises 16 residues. CDR3 in amino acids: CASSGTNSSYTDTQYF. The CDR3 DNA follows: TGTGCCAGCAGTGGGACGAACTCATCTTACACAGATACGCAGTATTTT.

The V and J genes are TRBV27 and TRBJ1-1; tentative D call: TRBD1 (5 bases). The V and J ends lost 7 bases and 1 base respectively, with 13 bases between them. The germline CDR1 and CDR2 sequences are MNHEY and SMNVEV (reference sequence). The CDR3 is 14 residues long. The CDR3 loop is CASTSGRPNTEAFF. The CDR3 DNA sequence: TGTGCCAGCACCTCGGGACGGCCGAACACTGAAGCTTTCTTT.